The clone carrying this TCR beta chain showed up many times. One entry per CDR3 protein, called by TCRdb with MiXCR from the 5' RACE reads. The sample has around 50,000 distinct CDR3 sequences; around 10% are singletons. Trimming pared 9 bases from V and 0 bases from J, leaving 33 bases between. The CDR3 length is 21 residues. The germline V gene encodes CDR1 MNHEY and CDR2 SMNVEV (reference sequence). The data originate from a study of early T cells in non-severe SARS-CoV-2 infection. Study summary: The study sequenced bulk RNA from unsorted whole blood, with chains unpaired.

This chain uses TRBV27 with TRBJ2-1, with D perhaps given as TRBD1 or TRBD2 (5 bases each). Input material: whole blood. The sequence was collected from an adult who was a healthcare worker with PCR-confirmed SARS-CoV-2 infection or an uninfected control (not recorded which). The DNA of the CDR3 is TGTGCCAGGGTAATATCCGGGACCTCATCTTTGGGTTTAAGCTCCTACAATGAGCAGTTCTTC. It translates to CARVISGTSSLGLSSYNEQFF.